The T cell receptor (beta chain) described here comes from a study of cytomegalovirus exposure and HLA in healthy donors. The CDR3 is 14 amino acids. Germline V gene sequence: CDR1 MDHEN, CDR2 SYDVKM. The ends lost 4 bases at V and 7 bases at J; junction bases unmatched: 4. Amplification used 60 Vbeta primers and 13 Jbeta primers. Sequencing was performed with immunoSEQ multiplex PCR; in TCRdb, only in-frame clones are kept and a portion is missing. The sample lists about 130,000 clones, 72% occurring once. This chain uses TRBV28 with TRBJ1-4; 9 bases align to TRBD1. The specimen was PBMCs. This receptor was taken from a man between 25 and 39 years old in good health and CMV-seronegative. The CDR3 region is CASSSQGQGEKLFF. The CDR3 DNA is TGTGCCAGCAGTTCACAGGGACAGGGTGAAAAACTGTTTTTT.